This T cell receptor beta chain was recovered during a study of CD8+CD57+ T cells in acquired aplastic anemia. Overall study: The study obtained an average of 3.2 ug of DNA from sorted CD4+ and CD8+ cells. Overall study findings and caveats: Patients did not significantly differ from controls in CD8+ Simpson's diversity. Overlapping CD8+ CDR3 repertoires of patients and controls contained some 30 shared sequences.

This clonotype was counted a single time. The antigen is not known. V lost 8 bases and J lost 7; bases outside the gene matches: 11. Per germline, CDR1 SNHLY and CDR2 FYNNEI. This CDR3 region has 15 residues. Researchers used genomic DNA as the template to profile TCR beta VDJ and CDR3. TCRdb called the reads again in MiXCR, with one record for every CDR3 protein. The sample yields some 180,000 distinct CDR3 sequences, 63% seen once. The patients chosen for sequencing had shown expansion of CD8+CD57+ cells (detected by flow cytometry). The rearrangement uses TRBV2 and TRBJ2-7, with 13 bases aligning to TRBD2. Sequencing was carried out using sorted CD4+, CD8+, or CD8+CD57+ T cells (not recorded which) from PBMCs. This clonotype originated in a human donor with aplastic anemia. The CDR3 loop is CASRWTSGRPREQYF. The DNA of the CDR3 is TGTGCCAGCCGGTGGACTAGCGGGAGACCTCGGGAGCAGTACTTC. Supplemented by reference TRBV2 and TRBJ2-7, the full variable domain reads EPEVTQTPSHQVTQMGQEVILRCVPISNHLYFYWYRQILGQKVEFLVSFYNNEISEKSEIFDDQFSVERPDGSNFTLKIRSTKLEDSAMYFCASRWTSGRPREQYFGPGTRLTVT.